This T cell receptor (beta chain) was recorded in a study of T cells in Graves' hyperthyroidism and ophthalmopathy. Overall study: Peripheral blood collection took place at initial diagnosis, before any treatment.

The TCR beta CDR3 regions underwent amplification using RNA transcripts as the source. HTBI primers were the set used in a first-round RT-PCR of the TCR CDR3. TCRdb re-called the multiplex PCR reads through MiXCR, storing one row per CDR3 protein. The table has about 560,000 distinct CDR3 sequences, over 15% seen once. This clonotype was seen just once. Germline-derived CDR1 and CDR2 are MGHRA and YSYEKL. The J segment lost 4 bases and the V segment lost 6 bases, leaving 9 bases of the junction unmatched. The CDR3 has 15 residues. Diagnostic decisions used clinical symptoms, serum thyroxine and TRAb, thyroid ultrasound and orbital computed tomography.

This chain connects TRBV4-1 to TRBJ1-2, with 9 nucleotides matching TRBD1. The sample taken for sequencing was blood. This TCR was recovered from a woman aged 18-29 years with Graves' hyperthyroidism. CDR3 loop: CASRAGTGPRYGYTF. The CDR3 DNA reads as TGCGCCAGCAGGGCAGGGACAGGGCCGCGCTATGGCTACACCTTC.